The 30 T cell receptor beta chains reported below all come from one sample, sequenced in a study of blood T cell repertoires in COVID-19. Repertoires were generated with immunoSEQ multiplex PCR, while TCRdb's copy carries only in-frame clones and drops some. The sample has tens of thousands of clones; about 86% are singletons. Sequenced: peripheral blood. The receptors originated from a man aged 50 to 60 with active COVID-19.

The rearrangement joins TRBV29-1 to TRBJ2-5, with D unresolved. Trimming took off 7 bases at V and 5 bases at J, with 14 bases between the two ends. The CDR3 has 12 residues. The germline gives CDR1 SQVTM, CDR2 ANQGSEA. This CDR3 is CSAEITSETQYF. In DNA form, the CDR3 reads TGCAGCGCAGAGATCACGTCGGAGACCCAGTACTTC.

J is TRBJ1-1 and V is TRBV7-9; D is ambiguous. The CDR3 length is 13 residues. From germline, CDR1 is SEHNR and CDR2 FQNEAQ (reference sequence). Between the trimmed V and J ends, which lost 5 bases and 5 bases, there was a span of 12 bases. The CDR3 here is CASSLTTGTEAFF. CDR3 coding DNA: TGTGCCAGCAGCCTAACGACCGGGACTGAAGCTTTCTTT.

This clone was seen a single time. CDR3: CSVGGGVVVAGINTDTQYF. In DNA, the CDR3 is TGCAGCGTTGGGGGAGGAGTCGTGGTAGCGGGAATAAACACAGATACGCAGTATTTT. The gene calls are TRBV29-1 and TRBJ2-3; 8 nucleotides match TRBD2. V trimming: 4 bases; J trimming: 2 bases; junction bases outside the gene matches: 20. Germline V CDR1 and CDR2: SQVTM, ANQGSEA. The CDR3 covers 19 residues.

Details on this clone: Distinct nucleotide sequences in the sample also encode this CDR3. The chain joins TRBV5-1 to TRBJ2-5; tentatively, D is TRBD1 (5 bases). Trimming removed 8 bases at V and 1 base at J, with 24 bases between. CDR1 is SGHRS, CDR2 YFSETQ, per germline. This CDR3 is 17 amino acids long. The CDR3 bases are TGCGCCAGTAGCAGGACCACCGACAGAGTGCTCCAAGAGACCCAGTACTTC. This codes for CASSRTTDRVLQETQYF.

V and J are TRBV20-1 and TRBJ2-7; 12 positions agree with TRBD2. CDR3 size: 16 residues. Per germline, CDR1 DFQATT and CDR2 SNEGSKA (reference sequence). The J segment lost 3 bases and the V segment lost 3 bases, leaving 9 bases of the junction unmatched. CDR3 in DNA: TGCAGTGCTAGTAGACTAGCGGGGGCCGGGGGCTACGAGCAGTACTTC. Protein: CSASRLAGAGGYEQYF.

The chain links TRBV2 to TRBJ1-2; D is ambiguous. Germline CDR1 reads SNHLY; CDR2 reads FYNNEI. The CDR3 loop spans 14 amino acids. Trimming shortened V by 7 bases and J by 6 bases, and 18 bases separated the two germline ends. The CDR3 loop reads CASTTTPVVHGYTF. The CDR3 nucleotides read TGTGCCAGCACCACTACGCCGGTGGTTCATGGCTACACCTTC.

The J gene is TRBJ1-1, the V gene TRBV7-9; 8 nucleotides align to TRBD1. J gave up 5 bases and V 5 bases, and 4 bases lay outside the gene matches. In germline, CDR1 is SEHNR, CDR2 FQNEAQ (reference sequence). The CDR3 has 13 amino acids. The CDR3 nucleotides read TGTGCCAGCAGCGTAACAGGGGGGACTGAAGCTTTCTTT. Protein: CASSVTGGTEAFF.

V is TRBV5-1 and J is TRBJ2-1; 11 nucleotides line up with TRBD2. This CDR3 contains 15 residues. Germline V gene data show CDR1 as SGHRS and CDR2 as YFSETQ. With V trimmed by 3 bases and J by 7 bases, 6 bases remained unmatched. DNA for the CDR3: TGCGCCAGCAGCTCCGGGACTAGCGGAATGAATGAGCAGTTCTTC. Translating it yields CASSSGTSGMNEQFF.

The chain has TRBV4-1 and TRBJ2-3, with 9 bases fitting TRBD2. V lost 3 bases and J lost 3; bases outside the gene matches: 13. This CDR3 has 18 amino acids. Per the germline V gene, CDR1 is MGHRA and CDR2 is YSYEKL. The CDR3 DNA follows: TGCGCCAGCAGCCAGATCCCCGCTGGACTAGCGTATACAGATACGCAGTATTTT. Its protein is CASSQIPAGLAYTDTQYF.

The CDR3 here is CASSFRGRADTGELFF. CDR3 nucleotide sequence: TGTGCCAGCAGTTTCCGCGGGAGGGCCGACACCGGGGAGCTGTTTTTT. The J gene is TRBJ2-2, the V gene TRBV27; the match to TRBD2 covers 9 bases. Per the germline V gene, CDR1 is MNHEY and CDR2 is SMNVEV (reference sequence). The trim removed 3 bases at V and 3 bases at J, leaving 5 bases unmatched. The CDR3 totals 16 residues.

This sequence joins TRBV6-5 and TRBJ2-3; no clear D gene. Germline V CDR1 and CDR2: MNHEY, SVGAGI. The length of the CDR3 is 15 residues. Trimming cost V 6 bases and J 0 bases, with 13 bases left between them. CDR3 residues: CASRQRRASTDTQYF. The CDR3 DNA reads TGTGCCAGCAGACAAAGGAGAGCTAGCACAGATACGCAGTATTTT.

The rearrangement uses TRBV6-6 and TRBJ1-5; D remains ambiguous. This CDR3 has 15 amino acids. V lost 2 bases, J lost 3 bases, and 11 bases lay in between. CDR1 is MNHNY, CDR2 SVGAGI, per germline (reference sequence). The CDR3 DNA sequence: TGTGCCAGCAGTTACCGACTGAGGGACAATCAGCCCCAGCATTTT. Translating gives CASSYRLRDNQPQHF.

V and J are TRBV7-9 and TRBJ2-7, with TRBD1 identical over 8 bases. Looked up from germline, CDR1 is SEHNR and CDR2 is FQNEAQ (reference sequence). CDR3 length: 13 amino acids. J gave up 5 bases and V 5 bases, and 5 bases lay outside the gene matches. As DNA, the CDR3 is TGTGCCAGCAGCCTGACAGGGGTAAACGAGCAGTACTTC. Amino acid sequence: CASSLTGVNEQYF.

V gene TRBV19 combines with J gene TRBJ2-1, with 11 bases matching TRBD2. Germline V CDR1 and CDR2: LNHDA, SQIVND (reference sequence). This CDR3 region has 15 residues. Trimming at V came to 7 bases and at J to 7 bases, leaving 9 bases not matched to a gene. In nucleotides, the CDR3 is TGTGCCAGTACCCTACTAGCGGGAGTAGGGAATGAGCAGTTCTTC. Translation: CASTLLAGVGNEQFF.

V and J are TRBV11-3 and TRBJ1-1; D might be TRBD1 (5 bases). Germline lookup yields CDR1 SGHNT and CDR2 YENEEA. V lost 0 bases, J lost 5 bases, and 13 bases lay in between. This CDR3 contains 15 residues. CDR3 sequence reads: CASSLDPERGTEAFF. The CDR3 nucleotides read TGTGCCAGCAGCTTAGATCCCGAGCGGGGGACTGAAGCTTTCTTT. The whole variable domain, filled in from reference TRBV11-3 and TRBJ1-1, reads EAGVVQSPRYKIIEKKQPVAFWCNPISGHNTLYWYLQNLGQGPELLIRYENEEAVDDSQLPKDRFSAERLKGVDSTLKIQPAELGDSAVYLCASSLDPERGTEAFFGQGTRLTVV.

This chain uses TRBV11-2 with TRBJ1-4, with 9 bases that match TRBD1. The V gene's germline CDR1 is SGHAT and CDR2 FQNNGV. This CDR3 contains 13 residues. Trimming cost V 3 bases and J 7 bases; bases outside gene matches: 0. The CDR3 DNA reads TGTGCCAGCAGCTTGGGACAGGGTGAAAAACTGTTTTTT. Encoded protein: CASSLGQGEKLFF.

This clone came up a few times. The chain uses TRBV3-1 (or the pseudogene TRBV3-2) and TRBJ2-5; no clear D. Germline CDR1 and CDR2: LGHDT and YNNKEL (reference sequence). Trimming cost V 6 bases and J 1 base, with 6 bases left between them. This CDR3 spans 12 amino acids. CDR3 sequence (DNA): TGTGCCAGCAGATCGGTCCAAGAGACCCAGTACTTC. Amino acid sequence: CASRSVQETQYF.

The chain is built from TRBV6-6 and TRBJ1-5, with D possibly being TRBD1 (6 bases). V was cut by 8 bases and J by 4 bases, with 18 bases left in between. Germline V CDR1 and CDR2: MNHNY, SVGAGI (reference sequence). The length of the CDR3 is 15 residues. CDR3 residues: CASSGGGDGNQPQHF. For the CDR3, the DNA is TGTGCCAGCTCGGGGGGGGGCGATGGGAATCAGCCCCAGCATTTT.

The chain joins TRBV4-1 to TRBJ1-1, with D possibly TRBD1 on 5 matching bases. Looked up from germline, CDR1 is MGHRA and CDR2 is YSYEKL. The CDR3 is 11 amino acids. Between the trimmed V and J ends, which lost 5 bases and 7 bases, there was a span of 8 bases. CDR3 protein: CASSGAGEAFF. The CDR3 DNA is TGCGCCAGCAGCGGGGCAGGTGAAGCTTTCTTT.

V is TRBV15 and J is TRBJ2-5, with D possibly matching TRBD2 (6 bases). Germline CDR1 is LNHNV and CDR2 is YYDKDF (reference sequence). CDR3 length equals 15 residues. Trimming shortened V by 3 bases and J by 5 bases, and 16 bases separated the two germline ends. CDR3 sequence (DNA): TGTGCCACCAGCAGTGGGAGGACAAACTTCGAGACCCAGTACTTC. Translated: CATSSGRTNFETQYF.

The chain links TRBV7-3 to TRBJ1-5, with 7 nucleotides matching TRBD1. This CDR3 comprises 17 residues. J lost 4 bases, V lost 0 bases, and 9 bases had no gene match. Germline CDR1 SGHTA, CDR2 FQGTGA. The chain's CDR3 is CASSLTREPGGNQPQHF. The CDR3 DNA reads as TGTGCCAGCAGCTTAACAAGGGAGCCAGGGGGGAATCAGCCCCAGCATTTT.

The rearrangement links TRBV9 to TRBJ2-7; no clear D. Germline values: CDR1 SGDLS, CDR2 YYNGEE. V lost 9 bases to trimming and J lost 2 bases, with 6 bases between them. The CDR3 sequence is 10 residues long. This chain's CDR3 is CAILAYEQYV. CDR3 bases: TGTGCCATCCTCGCCTACGAGCAGTACGTC.

The rearrangement joins TRBV7-8 to TRBJ2-5, with 10 bases matching TRBD1. The CDR3 loop spans 15 amino acids. The germline gives CDR1 SGHVS, CDR2 FQNEAQ. J lost 9 bases, V lost 4 bases, and 11 bases had no gene match. In DNA form, the CDR3 reads TGTGCCAGCAGCTCCGGGACAGGGGCCCCTGAGCCCCAGTACTTC. Translating it yields CASSSGTGAPEPQYF.

The chain combines TRBV19 with TRBJ2-2; the D gene is possibly TRBD1 (6 bases). Trimming took 1 base from V and 1 from J, leaving 10 bases between them. From germline, CDR1 is LNHDA and CDR2 SQIVND (reference sequence). The CDR3 is made up of 16 amino acids. The CDR3, as DNA: TGTGCCAGTAGTATAGTGGCAGGGGTGAACACCGGGGAGCTGTTTTTT. Encoded protein: CASSIVAGVNTGELFF.

The chain uses TRBV5-1 and TRBJ2-1, with 8 positions matching TRBD1. The germline CDR1 and CDR2 sequences are SGHRS and YFSETQ. Trimming at V came to 4 bases and at J to 5 bases, leaving 5 bases not matched to a gene. This CDR3 has 14 amino acids. CDR3: CASSLRTGHNEQFF. The CDR3 region has the DNA TGCGCCAGCAGCCTCCGGACAGGGCACAATGAGCAGTTCTTC. The complete variable domain, with remaining parts taken from reference TRBV5-1 and TRBJ2-1, reads KAGVTQTPRYLIKTRGQQVTLSCSPISGHRSVSWYQQTPGQGLQFLFEYFSETQRNKGNFPGRFSGRQFSNSRSEMNVSTLELGDSALYLCASSLRTGHNEQFFGPGTRLTVL.

This chain links TRBV6-5 with TRBJ1-5; TRBD1 might be the D (5 bases). The CDR3 runs to 15 residues. The V and J ends lost 7 bases and 2 bases respectively, with 15 bases between them. In germline, CDR1 is MNHEY, CDR2 SVGAGI. The CDR3 region is CASMGPLGGNQPQHF. The CDR3 region has the DNA TGTGCCAGCATGGGGCCCCTGGGCGGCAATCAGCCCCAGCATTTT.

The genes are TRBV20-1 and TRBJ1-5; D call uncertain. V gave up 3 bases and J gave up 0 bases, with 12 bases separating them. Per the germline V gene, CDR1 is DFQATT and CDR2 is SNEGSKA (reference sequence). This CDR3 comprises 15 residues. CDR3 in DNA: TGCAGTGCTAGTGTAGCGTCAGATAGCAATCAGCCCCAGCATTTT. It codes for CSASVASDSNQPQHF.

The chain recombines TRBV18 with TRBJ1-5; D may be TRBD1 (5 bases). The CDR3 sequence is 14 residues long. V was shortened by 6 bases and J by 7 bases, with 16 bases between the two germline ends. Germline V gene sequence: CDR1 KGHSH, CDR2 LQKENI. The chain's CDR3 is CASSLGGVRQPQHF. The CDR3 DNA follows: TGTGCCAGCTCCCTCGGGGGGGTAAGGCAGCCCCAGCATTTT. Together with reference TRBV18 and TRBJ1-5, the CDR3 gives the full variable domain: NAGVMQNPRHLVRRRGQEARLRCSPMKGHSHVYWYRQLPEEGLKFMVYLQKENIIDESGMPKERFSAEFPKEGPSILRIQQVVRGDSAAYFCASSLGGVRQPQHFGDGTRLSIL.

The chain combines TRBV2 with TRBJ2-1; the match to TRBD2 covers 11 bases. Germline V gene sequence: CDR1 SNHLY, CDR2 FYNNEI. The CDR3 has 16 amino acids. The V gene end was trimmed by 7 bases and the J gene end by 7 bases; junction bases not matched to a gene: 12. CDR3 loop: CASTLAGGPQANEQFF. Here the CDR3 DNA reads TGTGCCAGCACTTTAGCGGGGGGGCCACAGGCTAATGAGCAGTTCTTC.

V gene TRBV30 combines with J gene TRBJ1-4; D remains ambiguous. The V end lost 1 base, the J end lost 7 bases, and 22 bases lay between the germline ends. The CDR3 totals 17 residues. The germline gives CDR1 GTSNPN, CDR2 SVGIG (reference sequence). CDR3 bases: TGTGCCTGGAGTGATGGACTAGTCGGGCAATTAAGTGAAAAACTGTTTTTT. Protein sequence: CAWSDGLVGQLSEKLFF.